A single sample is the source of the 14 T cell receptor beta chains below, sequenced in a study of blood T cell repertoires in COVID-19. The table came from immunoSEQ multiplex PCR; TCRdb's copy has only in-frame clones and leaves some out. The sample yields 170,000 or so clones, approximately 87% seen once. Input material: peripheral blood. These TCRs come from a woman aged 18 to 35 who had recovered from COVID-19.

This rearrangement joins TRBV19 to TRBJ1-6; D remains ambiguous. The CDR3 extends over 14 amino acids. CDR1 LNHDA and CDR2 SQIVND come from the germline V gene (reference sequence). V lost 7 bases and J 7 bases, leaving 14 bases between the germline ends. CDR3 coding DNA: TGTGCCAGTATGAGGGTGCGCGCCAATTCACCCCTCCACTTT. This gives the protein CASMRVRANSPLHF.

DNA of the CDR3: TGTGCCAGCAGCCTCAATCAACCCGGGACAGTCTATGGCTACACCTTC. As protein: CASSLNQPGTVYGYTF. V usage is TRBV5-5 and J usage is TRBJ1-2, with TRBD1 matching 7 bases. The CDR3 contains 16 residues. Germline V gives CDR1 SGHKS, CDR2 YYEKEE (reference sequence). J gave up 4 bases and V 4 bases, and 13 bases lay outside the gene matches.

The chain is built from TRBV7-2 and TRBJ1-4; TRBD1 agrees at 7 bases. V shed 5 bases and J 4 bases; nucleotides not matched to a gene: 4. Germline assignment: CDR1 SGHTA and CDR2 FQGNSA. This CDR3 comprises 14 residues. The DNA of the CDR3 is TGTGCCAGCAGCCCACAGGGGATTAATGAAAAACTGTTTTTT. Protein product: CASSPQGINEKLFF.

V and J are TRBV11-2 and TRBJ2-1, with no clear D. The CDR3 covers 13 residues. Trimming took off 0 bases at V and 8 bases at J, with 8 bases between the two ends. Germline-derived CDR1 and CDR2 are SGHAT and FQNNGV. CDR3 nucleotides: TGTGCCAGCAGCTTAGAGTTAGCAGATGAGCAGTTCTTC. It specifies CASSLELADEQFF. Full variable domain (missing parts from reference TRBV11-2 and TRBJ2-1): EAGVAQSPRYKIIEKRQSVAFWCNPISGHATLYWYQQILGQGPKLLIQFQNNGVVDDSQLPKDRFSAERLKGVDSTLKIQPAKLEDSAVYLCASSLELADEQFFGPGTRLTVL.

The table lists this clone with a count of one. This chain joins TRBV7-2 and TRBJ2-1; 7 positions agree with TRBD2. This CDR3 has 14 residues. In germline, CDR1 is SGHTA, CDR2 FQGNSA. V shed 4 bases, J shed 7 bases, and the junction held 7 bases outside the gene matches. This CDR3 reads CASSSGGSVNEQFF. For the CDR3, the DNA is TGTGCCAGCAGCTCCGGCGGGAGTGTGAATGAGCAGTTCTTC.

This clone was seen only once. The genes are TRBV11-2 and TRBJ2-2, with 10 positions matching TRBD2. Unmatched junction bases numbered 12, after V lost 5 bases and J lost 0 bases. The germline V gene encodes CDR1 SGHAT and CDR2 FQNNGV. This CDR3 is 19 amino acids long. For the CDR3, the DNA is TGTGCCAGCAGCACCCTACTAGCGGGATTCTCCTCGAACACCGGGGAGCTGTTTTTT. Protein: CASSTLLAGFSSNTGELFF.

J is TRBJ1-1 and V is TRBV7-9; D is ambiguous. CDR1 is SEHNR and CDR2 is FQNEAQ in the germline V gene (reference sequence). CDR3 length: 11 amino acids. V was cut by 8 bases and J by 1 base, with 5 bases left in between. CDR3 sequence reads: CASLPNTEAFF. The DNA for the CDR3 is TGTGCCAGCCTACCGAACACTGAAGCTTTCTTT.

The chain couples TRBV24-1 to TRBJ1-5; the D is unclear. Germline V gene lookup returns CDR1 KGHDR and CDR2 SFDVKD. This CDR3 has 16 residues. Trimming took off 5 bases at V and 1 base at J, with 14 bases between the two ends. The CDR3 region is CATSVGYSLSNQPQHF. The CDR3 nucleotides read TGTGCCACCAGTGTTGGTTACAGCTTGAGCAATCAGCCCCAGCATTTT.

This chain links TRBV12-3 or TRBV12-4 with TRBJ2-3, with D unresolved. The CDR3 has 12 amino acids. V gave up 2 bases and J gave up 6 bases, with 6 bases separating them. The CDR3 reads CASSLSSDTQYF. The CDR3 region has the DNA TGTGCCAGCAGTTTATCGTCGGATACGCAGTATTTT.

This chain joins TRBV12-3 or TRBV12-4 and TRBJ2-7, with 9 bases fitting TRBD1. The V gene end was trimmed by 3 bases and the J gene end by 5 bases; junction bases not matched to a gene: 2. This CDR3 spans 13 amino acids. The chain's CDR3 is CASSFGTGNEQYF. The CDR3 DNA reads as TGTGCCAGCAGTTTCGGGACAGGGAACGAGCAGTACTTC.

The V and J genes are TRBV4-1 and TRBJ1-1; no clear D. Per germline, CDR1 MGHRA and CDR2 YSYEKL. The CDR3 is made up of 13 amino acids. The germline V and J ends were trimmed by 8 bases and 5 bases, with 15 bases remaining between them. In nucleotides, the CDR3 is TGCGCCAGCCGCCGGTCTAGAGCGACTGAAGCTTTCTTT. This encodes CASRRSRATEAFF.

This sequence joins TRBV2 and TRBJ2-1; 16 nucleotides align to TRBD2. The V and J ends lost 6 bases and 1 base, in that order; junction bases with no gene match: 6. Germline values: CDR1 SNHLY, CDR2 FYNNEI. CDR3 length: 18 residues. CDR3 nucleotide sequence: TGTGCCAGCAGCGGAGGGACTAGCGGGAGGGGGTCCTACAATGAGCAGTTCTTC. Protein: CASSGGTSGRGSYNEQFF.

The V gene is TRBV6-2 or TRBV6-3, the J gene TRBJ1-5, with a tentative D call TRBD1 (6 bases). CDR3 length equals 13 residues. The germline V gene has CDR1 MNHEY and CDR2 SVGEGT. Trimming removed 5 bases from V and 5 bases from J, with 10 bases in between. The CDR3 nucleotides are TGTGCCAGCAGTATACAGGGCCATCAGCCCCAGCATTTT. This gives the protein CASSIQGHQPQHF.

V gene TRBV7-2 combines with J gene TRBJ2-7; 8 bases map to TRBD2. In germline, CDR1 is SGHTA, CDR2 FQGNSA. The CDR3 is 14 amino acids. Unmatched junction bases numbered 6, after V lost 1 base and J lost 7 bases. The CDR3 DNA follows: TGTGCCAGCAGCTTAGACGGGGGGGCTAGAGAGCAGTACTTC. It translates to CASSLDGGAREQYF.